This TCR beta chain is from a study of shared clonotypes between healthy human individuals. On this clone itself: As yet, its antigen is unknown.

Study-wide results and limits: For naive CD4 cells, roughly 5% of clonotypes were shared across a handful of donors. Sequencing depth was a factor that was expected to affect clonotype sharing among donors. Compared with memory subsets, naive subsets generally had larger estimated richness.

Assay: immunoSEQ multiplex PCR; the TCRdb copy retains only in-frame clones and omits some. The table has roughly 1.5 million clones, about 98% seen once. The CDR3 totals 15 residues. The junction had 3 bases not matched to a gene; V was cut back by 3 bases and J by 1 base. Germline CDR1 SGHAT, CDR2 FQNNGV. Sequenced material: naive CD4+ T cells sorted from blood. Documented subset: CD45RA+ positively selected. This sequence was found in a man between 25 and 39 years old in good health. The rearrangement joins TRBV11-2 to TRBJ2-7; 10 bases are a match to TRBD2. CDR3 bases: TGTGCCAGCAGCTTGTCTAGCGGGAGATCCTACGAGCAGTACTTC. Translated: CASSLSSGRSYEQYF.